One and the same sample provided the 31 T cell receptor beta chains below, sequenced in a study of beta chain features in type 1 diabetes. Findings of the study overall: TCRB CDR3s were moderately but significantly shorter in Type 1 diabetes patients in all four CD4+ subsets.

Expressed TCRB transcripts were sequenced after all isolated RNA was converted to cDNA. Clones were sequenced by immunoSEQ multiplex PCR, and TCRdb holds only the in-frame ones, with some missing. The sample includes 300,000 to 350,000 clones, around an eighth seen only once; the top ten take roughly 0.015%. Their specific antigens are unknown. Sequencing used naive CD4+ T cells from blood. The receptors shown here come from a woman between 18 and 29 years old with type 1 diabetes.

The chain uses TRBV4-2 and TRBJ2-1, with 10 nucleotides matching TRBD2. The ends lost 4 bases at V and 7 bases at J; junction bases unmatched: 1. The CDR3 has 13 amino acids. Germline values: CDR1 LGHNA, CDR2 YNFKEQ. The CDR3 nucleotides read TGTGCCAGCAGCCTGGGACTAGCGAATGAGCAGTTCTTC. It encodes CASSLGLANEQFF.

This sequence joins TRBV9 and TRBJ1-1; 8 bases line up with TRBD1. Germline V gene lookup returns CDR1 SGDLS and CDR2 YYNGEE. The CDR3 is 15 residues long. J lost 1 base, V lost 3 bases, and 5 bases had no gene match. CDR3 bases: TGTGCCAGCAGCGCCGAGACAGGGGCGAACACTGAAGCTTTCTTT. The encoded protein is CASSAETGANTEAFF. The full variable domain, its missing parts supplied by reference TRBV9 and TRBJ1-1, is DSGVTQTPKHLITATGQRVTLRCSPRSGDLSVYWYQQSLDQGLQFLIQYYNGEERAKGNILERFSAQQFPDLHSELNLSSLELGDSALYFCASSAETGANTEAFFGQGTRLTVV.

V and J are TRBV7-2 and TRBJ1-2, with D perhaps matching TRBD1 (6 bases). Germline CDR1 is SGHTA and CDR2 is FQGNSA. Trimming stripped 2 bases from V and 6 bases from J, with 10 bases between. This CDR3 region has 13 residues. This chain's CDR3 is CASSLSQGNGYTF. The CDR3 coding sequence is TGTGCCAGCAGCTTATCACAGGGAAATGGCTACACCTTC.

This clone was seen only a few times. This sequence joins TRBV4-3 and TRBJ1-1; the match to TRBD1 covers 8 bases. CDR1 and CDR2 (germline): LGHNA, YSLEER. CDR3 length: 15 residues. Trimming at V came to 3 bases and at J to 4 bases, leaving 7 bases not matched to a gene. CDR3 bases: TGCGCCAGCAGCCAGGTGGCAACAGGGGGCACTGAAGCTTTCTTT. Protein sequence: CASSQVATGGTEAFF.

This clone has a handful of counts. The chain links TRBV7-9 to TRBJ2-5; 7 bases agree with TRBD1. Germline V CDR1 and CDR2: SEHNR, FQNEAQ (reference sequence). The junction had 8 bases not matched to a gene; V was cut back by 5 bases and J by 2 bases. The CDR3 is 15 amino acids. CDR3 protein: CASSDLGTVQETQYF. The CDR3 DNA reads as TGTGCCAGCAGCGACCTTGGGACAGTACAAGAGACCCAGTACTTC.

This clone turned up a few times. The gene calls are TRBV21-1 and TRBJ1-2. TRBV21-1 is given as a pseudogene. This CDR3 is built from 11 residues. The CDR3 region has the DNA TGTGCCAGCAGCAACTTCTATGGCTACACCTTC. It translates to CASSNFYGYTF.

In this sample, this clone turned up once. V and J are TRBV7-6 and TRBJ1-5; TRBD1 matches at 10 bases. The CDR3 is 16 residues long. V dropped 5 bases and J dropped 5; count of bases not matched to a gene: 9. Germline CDR1 is SGHVS and CDR2 is FNYEAQ. In nucleotides, the CDR3 is TGTGCCAGCAGCCCTAAACCCGGGACAGGGGATCAGCCCCAGCATTTT. It codes for CASSPKPGTGDQPQHF.

This clone was found a few times. The V gene is TRBV6-5, the J gene TRBJ2-7, with D uncertain. CDR1 is MNHEY and CDR2 is SVGAGI in the germline V gene. V was pared by 6 bases and J by 2 bases, with 5 bases between. The CDR3 loop spans 11 amino acids. CDR3 loop: CASRGPYEQYV. The CDR3 DNA follows: TGTGCCAGCAGGGGCCCCTACGAGCAGTACGTC.

This clone was picked up a small number of times. The chain employs TRBV13 and TRBJ1-1; D is unresolved. The CDR3 is 16 residues long. The germline V gene encodes CDR1 PRHDT and CDR2 FYEKMQ (reference sequence). V was shortened by 5 bases and J by 3 bases, with 19 bases between the two germline ends. CDR3 in DNA: TGTGCCAGCAGCCAGCCACGCCCCGACTCACACACTGAAGCTTTCTTT. Amino acid sequence: CASSQPRPDSHTEAFF.

The chain has TRBV5-1 and TRBJ2-1, with D unresolved. The CDR3 is made up of 16 amino acids. V was cut by 2 bases and J by 0 bases, with 12 bases left in between. Germline V CDR1 and CDR2: SGHRS, YFSETQ. The CDR3 DNA reads as TGCGCCAGCAGCTTTGGGCCCTTAAGCTCCTACAATGAGCAGTTCTTC. Its protein is CASSFGPLSSYNEQFF.

A few counts support this clone. V usage is TRBV28 and J usage is TRBJ2-7; D might be TRBD1 (6 bases). Germline CDR1 and CDR2: MDHEN and SYDVKM. V was cut by 6 bases and J by 1 base, with 19 bases left in between. The CDR3 totals 16 residues. The CDR3 DNA reads as TGTGCCAGCAGCCCGCCAGGGGTCCCGGGATCCTACGAGCAGTACGTC. The encoded protein is CASSPPGVPGSYEQYV.

This clone was detected only a few times. The sample holds other DNA sequences that translate to the same CDR3. This rearrangement joins TRBV7-9 to TRBJ2-7; unclear D gene. CDR1 is SEHNR, CDR2 FQNEAQ, per germline (reference sequence). CDR3 size: 14 residues. V was pared by 3 bases and J by 2 bases, with 11 bases between. The CDR3 region has the DNA TGTGCCAGCAGCTTCTCGGGTACCACCTACGAGCAGTACTTC. This sequence encodes CASSFSGTTYEQYF.

This clone has just a few counts. The rearrangement joins TRBV5-6 to TRBJ1-2, with 8 bases identical to TRBD1. This CDR3 is 14 amino acids long. The ends lost 5 bases at V and 3 bases at J; junction bases unmatched: 6. The germline V gene has CDR1 SGHDT and CDR2 YYEEEE. The CDR3 bases are TGTGCCAGCAGGGAAGGACAGGGTCACTATGGCTACACCTTC. Amino acids: CASREGQGHYGYTF.

This chain uses TRBV6-1 with TRBJ2-1; 9 bases agree with TRBD2. J was trimmed by 6 bases and V by 1 base; bases with no gene match: 7. Germline V gene data show CDR1 as MNHNS and CDR2 as SASEGT. This CDR3 is 16 amino acids long. This CDR3 is CASSEVLAGPFNEQFF. Written as DNA, the CDR3 is TGTGCCAGCAGTGAAGTTCTAGCGGGACCATTCAATGAGCAGTTCTTC.

The chain joins TRBV5-6 to TRBJ2-7; a possible D gene is TRBD1 (5 bases). Trimming removed 3 bases at V and 0 bases at J, with 13 bases between. This CDR3 is 15 amino acids long. Germline V lookup: CDR1 SGHDT, CDR2 YYEEEE. CDR3 sequence (DNA): TGTGCCAGCAGCTGGGGCGGCCCGAGCTCCTACGAGCAGTACTTC. Translation: CASSWGGPSSYEQYF.

The chain is built from TRBV11-2 and TRBJ2-1; 12 bases line up with TRBD2. Germline CDR1 is SGHAT and CDR2 is FQNNGV. The CDR3 runs to 17 residues. Trimming cost V 1 base and J 8 bases; bases outside gene matches: 9. Here the CDR3 DNA reads TGTGCCAGCAGCTTAGTCCTCCTAGCGGGAGGGAGCCATGAGCAGTTCTTC. It is translated as CASSLVLLAGGSHEQFF.

The rearrangement links TRBV19 to TRBJ2-2; no definite D call. V lost 6 bases to trimming and J lost 2 bases, with 4 bases between them. This CDR3 has 12 residues. Per the germline V gene, CDR1 is LNHDA and CDR2 is SQIVND (reference sequence). For the CDR3, the DNA is TGTGCCAGTAGCCTAAACACCGGGGAGCTGTTTTTT. This gives the protein CASSLNTGELFF.

This clone was observed a handful of times. The CDR3 sequence: CASSLAWTGFHEQFF. The CDR3 DNA sequence: TGTGCCAGCAGCTTAGCCTGGACAGGGTTCCATGAGCAGTTCTTC. The chain couples TRBV7-9 to TRBJ2-1; 8 nucleotides align to TRBD1. The germline CDR1 and CDR2 sequences are SEHNR and FQNEAQ (reference sequence). The ends lost 0 bases at V and 8 bases at J; junction bases unmatched: 6. The CDR3 has 15 amino acids.

This rearrangement joins TRBV18 to TRBJ1-2; 9 bases align to TRBD1. Per the germline V gene, CDR1 is KGHSH and CDR2 is LQKENI. V trimming: 3 bases; J trimming: 2 bases; junction bases outside the gene matches: 4. This CDR3 has 15 amino acids. The CDR3 loop reads CASSPRDRENYGYTF. Written as DNA, the CDR3 is TGTGCCAGCTCACCCCGGGACAGGGAAAACTATGGCTACACCTTC.

The chain carries TRBV25-1 and TRBJ2-1, with TRBD2 identical over 8 bases. Per germline, CDR1 MGHDK and CDR2 SYGVNS. The CDR3 has 15 residues. V trimming: 4 bases; J trimming: 6 bases; junction bases outside the gene matches: 8. CDR3 amino acids: CASSGLAMSPNEQFF. In nucleotides, the CDR3 is TGTGCCAGCAGTGGACTAGCGATGTCCCCCAATGAGCAGTTCTTC.

This clone was detected a few times. The J gene is TRBJ2-7, the V gene TRBV7-9, with 7 bases fitting TRBD1. Germline loops: CDR1 SEHNR, CDR2 FQNEAQ (reference sequence). Germline trimming cut 1 base from V and 5 bases from J; bases unmatched to any gene: 2. This CDR3 spans 13 amino acids. The chain's CDR3 is CASSLEGANEQYF. CDR3 in DNA: TGTGCCAGCAGCTTAGAGGGGGCTAACGAGCAGTACTTC.

The chain links TRBV28 to TRBJ1-1; D is undetermined. The CDR3 extends over 14 amino acids. Germline-derived CDR1 and CDR2 are MDHEN and SYDVKM. V dropped 8 bases and J dropped 0 bases, with 13 bases sitting between them. CDR3 in amino acids: CASRRPHLNTEAFF. CDR3 DNA sequence: TGTGCCAGCCGGCGGCCGCATTTGAACACTGAAGCTTTCTTT.

Only a few counts were recorded for this clone. This sequence joins TRBV19 and TRBJ2-6; D ambiguous. The CDR3 length is 16 residues. The germline V gene encodes CDR1 LNHDA and CDR2 SQIVND (reference sequence). Trimming removed 1 base from V and 1 base from J, with 8 bases in between. Here the CDR3 reads CASSIVPGSGANVLTF. The CDR3 DNA is TGTGCCAGTAGTATAGTACCGGGTTCTGGGGCCAACGTCCTGACTTTC.

This chain links TRBV30 with TRBJ1-2; D might be TRBD1 (5 bases). This CDR3 region has 12 residues. V lost 3 bases, J lost 6 bases, and 11 bases lay in between. Germline assignment: CDR1 GTSNPN and CDR2 SVGIG (reference sequence). CDR3 loop: CAWRRGGDGYTF. The CDR3, as DNA: TGTGCCTGGAGGCGGGGAGGGGATGGCTACACCTTC. The variable domain in full, completed from reference TRBV30 and TRBJ1-2, reads SQTIHQWPATLVQPVGSPLSLECTVEGTSNPNLYWYRQAAGRGLQLLFYSVGIGQISSEVPQNLSASRPQDRQFILSSKKLLLSDSGFYLCAWRRGGDGYTFGSGTRLTVV.

The V and J genes are TRBV11-2 and TRBJ2-3; 7 nucleotides match TRBD2. This CDR3 contains 17 residues. J gave up 0 bases and V 5 bases, and 11 bases lay outside the gene matches. Germline assignment: CDR1 SGHAT and CDR2 FQNNGV. CDR3: CASSTRLGGTSTDTQYF. The CDR3 DNA follows: TGTGCCAGCAGCACCCGCTTGGGGGGGACTAGCACAGATACGCAGTATTTT.

V gene TRBV7-9 combines with J gene TRBJ2-7, with D unclear. The CDR3 covers 14 residues. Germline lookup yields CDR1 SEHNR and CDR2 FQNEAQ (reference sequence). V was trimmed by 5 bases and J by 2 bases, leaving 13 bases between them. In DNA, the CDR3 is TGTGCCAGCAGCCGCGATTACTCTACCTACGAGCAGTACTTC. It encodes CASSRDYSTYEQYF.

This clone has more than one count but fewer than ten. CDR3 coding DNA: TGTGCCAGCAGTGAAAGGGGGACACTCTACGAGCAGTACTTC. Residues: CASSERGTLYEQYF. The chain combines TRBV2 with TRBJ2-7, with a weak D call TRBD1 (6 bases). Germline V CDR1 and CDR2: SNHLY, FYNNEI. Trimming pared 2 bases from V and 3 bases from J, leaving 11 bases between. The CDR3 contains 14 residues.

This clone was seen a handful of times. The chain has TRBV2 and TRBJ2-2, with TRBD1 matching 8 bases. The CDR3 length is 12 residues. J gave up 11 bases and V 7 bases, and 6 bases lay outside the gene matches. The germline V gene encodes CDR1 SNHLY and CDR2 FYNNEI. This chain's CDR3 is CASNKDRGELFF. As DNA, the CDR3 is TGTGCCAGCAATAAAGACAGGGGAGAGCTGTTTTTT.

This clone was counted only a few times. This chain joins TRBV29-1 and TRBJ1-2, with a possible D match to TRBD1 (5 bases). The CDR3 extends over 12 amino acids. Germline lookup yields CDR1 SQVTM and CDR2 ANQGSEA. V was pared by 3 bases and J by 1 base, with 6 bases between. DNA for the CDR3: TGCAGCGTTGAGACAGATAACTATGGCTACACCTTC. It translates to CSVETDNYGYTF.

The sample holds a few counts of this clone. The chain is built from TRBV4-2 and TRBJ2-2; D call uncertain. Trimming shortened V by 0 bases and J by 10 bases, and 3 bases separated the two germline ends. Germline CDR1 and CDR2: LGHNA and YNFKEQ. This CDR3 region has 11 residues. Written as DNA, the CDR3 is TGTGCCAGCAGCCAAGAGGCGGAGCTGTTTTTT. Its translation is CASSQEAELFF.

This clone was detected only a few times. The chain carries TRBV18 and TRBJ1-1, with no clear D. Trimming left V 2 bases short and J 2 bases short, with 9 bases between. CDR1 is KGHSH and CDR2 is LQKENI in the germline V gene. This CDR3 contains 14 residues. The CDR3 nucleotides read TGTGCCAGCTCACCATACTCACCCAACACTGAAGCTTTCTTT. Its translation is CASSPYSPNTEAFF.